The 18 T cell receptor beta chains in this list originate from one sample, sequenced in a study of T cells in Graves' hyperthyroidism and ophthalmopathy. Amplified regions were TCR beta CDR3 sequences from RNA transcripts. HTBI primers were used for first-round RT-PCR of the TCR CDR3. MiXCR was run by TCRdb on the multiplex PCR reads, yielding one entry per CDR3 protein. The sample records around 500,000 distinct CDR3 sequences, less than 15% being singletons. The sample taken for sequencing was blood. The receptors were sampled from a woman aged 40 to 55 with Graves' hyperthyroidism.

This chain uses TRBV10-3 with TRBJ1-6; possibly TRBD1 for D (5 bases). The germline gives CDR1 ENHRY, CDR2 SYGVKD. This CDR3 has 13 amino acids. The V end lost 5 bases, the J end lost 7 bases, and 9 bases lay between the germline ends. The CDR3 loop is CAISRDENSPLHF. The CDR3 DNA reads TGTGCCATCAGTCGGGACGAGAATTCACCCCTCCACTTT.

This clonotype was counted many times. J is TRBJ2-1 and V is TRBV10-1; 10 nucleotides agree with TRBD2. Germline V gene data show CDR1 as WNHNN and CDR2 as SYGVQD (reference sequence). The CDR3 runs to 14 residues. V was pared by 4 bases and J by 4 bases, with 1 base of the junction left unmatched. CDR3 sequence (DNA): TGCGCCAGCAGTGCTAGCGGGAGATACAATGAGCAGTTCTTC. The encoded protein is CASSASGRYNEQFF.

This chain links TRBV30 with TRBJ2-2; D tentatively fits TRBD1 or TRBD2 (5 bases each). Germline values: CDR1 GTSNPN, CDR2 SVGIG (reference sequence). There are 16 residues in the CDR3. V lost 3 bases and J lost 4, with 18 bases in between. The CDR3 here is CAWSKPRGVTTGELFF. For the CDR3, the DNA is TGTGCCTGGAGCAAGCCAAGGGGAGTGACCACCGGGGAGCTGTTTTTT. Full variable domain (remainder filled in from reference TRBV30 and TRBJ2-2): SQTIHQWPATLVQPVGSPLSLECTVEGTSNPNLYWYRQAAGRGLQLLFYSVGIGQISSEVPQNLSASRPQDRQFILSSKKLLLSDSGFYLCAWSKPRGVTTGELFFGEGSRLTVL.

This clonotype was counted at least ten times. This rearrangement joins TRBV27 to TRBJ2-3; TRBD2 aligns across 8 bases. The V gene end was trimmed by 8 bases and the J gene end by 3 bases; junction bases not matched to a gene: 7. Germline V CDR1 and CDR2: MNHEY, SMNVEV (reference sequence). CDR3 length: 14 amino acids. The CDR3 here is CASGLAVGTDTQYF. The CDR3 nucleotides read TGTGCCAGCGGACTAGCTGTAGGGACAGATACGCAGTATTTT.

The rearrangement uses TRBV10-3 and TRBJ2-1; 10 bases fit TRBD2. Germline trimming cut 7 bases from V and 0 bases from J; bases unmatched to any gene: 3. The CDR3 is made up of 15 amino acids. Germline assignment: CDR1 ENHRY and CDR2 SYGVKD. CDR3 nucleotide sequence: TGTGCCATCATTCCTAGCGGGAGCTCCTACAATGAGCAGTTCTTC. This sequence encodes CAIIPSGSSYNEQFF.

This chain links TRBV19 with TRBJ2-3; TRBD1 or TRBD2 may be the D gene (5 bases each). Germline V gene sequence: CDR1 LNHDA, CDR2 SQIVND (reference sequence). Trimming stripped 6 bases from V and 6 bases from J, with 16 bases between. The CDR3 is made up of 14 amino acids. The DNA for the CDR3 is TGTGCCAGTAGCGTACTGGACGGGGCCGATACGCAGTATTTT. It encodes CASSVLDGADTQYF.

This clonotype was seen many times. The V call is TRBV20-1, the J call TRBJ2-5; TRBD2 matches 13 bases. CDR3 length equals 18 residues. Germline assignment: CDR1 DFQATT and CDR2 SNEGSKA (reference sequence). V trimming: 6 bases; J trimming: 0 bases; junction bases outside the gene matches: 13. CDR3 in amino acids: CSAPKLAGGPVYQETQYF. The DNA of the CDR3 is TGCAGTGCCCCAAAACTAGCGGGAGGGCCGGTGTACCAAGAGACCCAGTACTTC.

This chain joins TRBV2 and TRBJ2-4, with D perhaps matching TRBD2 (5 bases). From germline, CDR1 is SNHLY and CDR2 FYNNEI. V lost 2 bases, J lost 8 bases, and 13 bases lay in between. CDR3 length equals 14 residues. The CDR3 is CASSERPGNDIQYF. The CDR3 DNA follows: TGTGCCAGCAGTGAAAGGCCGGGAAATGACATTCAGTACTTC. Full variable domain (rest looked up from reference TRBV2 and TRBJ2-4): EPEVTQTPSHQVTQMGQEVILRCVPISNHLYFYWYRQILGQKVEFLVSFYNNEISEKSEIFDDQFSVERPDGSNFTLKIRSTKLEDSAMYFCASSERPGNDIQYFGAGTRLSVL.

Many counts were recorded for this clonotype. The genes are TRBV6-2 or TRBV6-3 and TRBJ2-7, with D uncertain. This CDR3 has 12 residues. V was trimmed by 6 bases and J by 5 bases, leaving 11 bases between them. Germline lookup yields CDR1 MNHEY and CDR2 SVGEGT. The CDR3 DNA follows: TGTGCCAGCAGCCCCTACCGAGACGAGCAGTACTTC. It is translated as CASSPYRDEQYF.

This clonotype was seen at least ten times. The chain has TRBV18 and TRBJ2-5; TRBD2 is a possible D gene (6 bases). Germline loops: CDR1 KGHSH, CDR2 LQKENI. The CDR3 is 14 amino acids. Between the trimmed V and J ends, which lost 4 bases and 5 bases, there was a span of 14 bases. Here the CDR3 reads CASSHGYGGETQYF. The CDR3 DNA sequence: TGTGCCAGCTCACACGGCTACGGAGGGGAGACCCAGTACTTC.

This clonotype was detected ten times or more. The chain has TRBV18 and TRBJ2-1; the D is unclear. The germline gives CDR1 KGHSH, CDR2 LQKENI. The V end was cut by 1 base, the J end by 0 bases, with 7 bases between. The CDR3 sequence is 15 residues long. CDR3 protein: CASSPQPSSYNEQFF. The CDR3 nucleotides read TGTGCCAGCTCACCACAACCGAGCTCCTACAATGAGCAGTTCTTC.

This clonotype was found many times. The chain combines TRBV11-2 with TRBJ1-4; 9 nucleotides line up with TRBD1. Germline-derived CDR1 and CDR2 are SGHAT and FQNNGV. With V trimmed by 1 base and J by 7 bases, 4 bases remained unmatched. The CDR3 sequence is 15 residues long. Written as DNA, the CDR3 is TGTGCCAGCAGCTTAGCCCTGGGACAGGGTGAAAAACTGTTTTTT. Its protein is CASSLALGQGEKLFF.

This clonotype was recorded at least ten times. The chain joins TRBV7-3 to TRBJ2-1, with D tentatively TRBD2 (6 bases). The ends were cut back, 5 bases at V and 3 bases at J, with 14 bases in the middle. Germline V CDR1 and CDR2: SGHTA, FQGTGA. The CDR3 loop spans 15 amino acids. The CDR3 nucleotides are TGTGCCAGCAGCCCCGCTGGCGGGGTCTACAATGAGCAGTTCTTC. Translation gives CASSPAGGVYNEQFF.

In regard to this clonotype: This clone may be a read error of a much larger clone one base away. The final CDR3 position lacks the conserved phenylalanine or tryptophan, pointing to a likely read error. Here the CDR3 DNA reads TGTGCCAGCAGCTTATGGGGGAGAGAGACCCAGTACCTC. Its protein product is CASSLWGRETQYL. The J gene is TRBJ2-5, the V gene TRBV7-9; D is tentatively TRBD1 or TRBD2 (5 bases each). Per germline, CDR1 SEHNR and CDR2 FQNEAQ (reference sequence). This CDR3 is 13 amino acids long. The V and J ends lost 2 bases and 4 bases respectively, with 8 bases between them.

There are a few counts of this clonotype. J is TRBJ1-1 and V is TRBV10-3, with a tentative D call TRBD1 (6 bases). The V and J ends lost 1 base and 5 bases respectively, with 11 bases between them. CDR3 length: 14 amino acids. Germline lookup yields CDR1 ENHRY and CDR2 SYGVKD. This CDR3 is CAISELGGPTEAFF. The CDR3 nucleotides are TGTGCCATCAGTGAGTTGGGGGGGCCTACTGAAGCTTTCTTT.

CDR3 region: CASTPREHTDTQYF. In nucleotides, the CDR3 is TGTGCCAGCACTCCACGAGAACACACAGATACGCAGTATTTT. The J gene is TRBJ2-3, the V gene TRBV2; D remains ambiguous. V was cut by 7 bases and J by 2 bases, with 13 bases left in between. This CDR3 has 14 amino acids. CDR1 SNHLY and CDR2 FYNNEI come from the germline V gene.

This clonotype has at least ten counts. The J gene is TRBJ2-2, the V gene TRBV20-1, with D possibly being TRBD1 (6 bases). With 5 bases removed from V and 6 bases from J, the gap between germline ends came to 16 bases. The length of the CDR3 is 14 residues. The V gene's germline CDR1 is DFQATT and CDR2 SNEGSKA (reference sequence). CDR3 in amino acids: CSAGGPRGAGELFF. The CDR3 DNA reads as TGCAGTGCTGGGGGTCCCAGGGGTGCCGGGGAGCTGTTTTTT.

The genes are TRBV10-3 and TRBJ2-7; 9 positions match TRBD1. After removal of 3 bases from V and 3 bases from J, the junction contained 9 bases not matched to a gene. CDR1 and CDR2 (germline): ENHRY, SYGVKD. The CDR3 has 16 amino acids. The CDR3 nucleotides read TGTGCCATCAGTGAAGGGGGACAGGGAAAATACTACGAGCAGTACTTC. Amino acid sequence: CAISEGGQGKYYEQYF.